Following are 18 T cell receptor beta chains from one sample sequenced in a study of early T cells in non-severe SARS-CoV-2 infection. TCRdb re-derived calls from the 5' RACE reads in MiXCR, one entry per CDR3 protein. The data contain approximately 69,000 distinct CDR3 sequences, roughly 11% of them singletons. The starting material was whole blood, obtained at baseline. The receptors derive from an adult who was a healthcare worker with PCR-confirmed SARS-CoV-2 infection or an uninfected control (not recorded which).

The rearrangement joins TRBV5-1 to TRBJ2-7; 9 positions agree with TRBD2. From germline, CDR1 is SGHRS and CDR2 YFSETQ. Trimming removed 1 base from V and 0 bases from J; junction bases left unmatched: 5. This CDR3 has 16 residues. The CDR3 DNA reads as TGCGCCAGCAGCTTGCTTACTAGCGGGTCCTCCTACGAGCAGTACTTC. As protein: CASSLLTSGSSYEQYF.

The chain joins TRBV30 to TRBJ1-1; D is possibly TRBD1 (6 bases). Looked up from germline, CDR1 is GTSNPN and CDR2 is SVGIG (reference sequence). The CDR3 covers 12 residues. V was clipped by 2 bases and J by 11 bases, with 15 bases between them. For the CDR3, the DNA is TGTGCCTGGAGTCTTCAGGGGACGCGGGCTTTCTTT. Its protein product is CAWSLQGTRAFF.

This clonotype was detected only a few times. Mismatch with germline at one junction end may stem from a read error. The chain links TRBV20-1 to TRBJ2-3; no clear D gene. This CDR3 comprises 15 residues. The germline V gene has CDR1 DFQATT and CDR2 SNEGSKA (reference sequence). In DNA form, the CDR3 reads TGCAGTGCTAGAGTCCCGCACGGGCTCACAGATACGCAGTGTTTT. It encodes CSARVPHGLTDTQCF.

The gene calls are TRBV29-1 and TRBJ1-1; D is uncertain. The germline V and J ends were trimmed by 4 bases and 5 bases, with 5 bases remaining between them. This CDR3 has 10 amino acids. The germline gives CDR1 SQVTM, CDR2 ANQGSEA. CDR3 amino acids: CSVGKTEAFF. The CDR3 DNA reads as TGCAGCGTTGGTAAAACTGAAGCTTTCTTT. Full variable domain (remainder filled in from reference TRBV29-1 and TRBJ1-1): SAVISQKPSRDICQRGTSLTIQCQVDSQVTMMFWYRQQPGQSLTLIATANQGSEATYESGFVIDKFPISRPNLTFSTLTVSNMSPEDSSIYLCSVGKTEAFFGQGTRLTVV.

This clonotype has more than one count but fewer than ten. The V gene is TRBV18, the J gene TRBJ2-7; TRBD1 matches 10 bases. The CDR3 is made up of 15 amino acids. Germline V lookup: CDR1 KGHSH, CDR2 LQKENI. J lost 3 bases, V lost 6 bases, and 8 bases had no gene match. The CDR3 region has the DNA TGTGCCAGCTCGCCATCGGGACAGGGGTTCTACGAGCAGTACTTC. Translation gives CASSPSGQGFYEQYF.

The rearrangement links TRBV20-1 to TRBJ2-3; weak D call: TRBD1 (6 bases). Between the trimmed V and J ends, which lost 7 bases and 2 bases, there was a span of 10 bases. Germline CDR1 reads DFQATT; CDR2 reads SNEGSKA (reference sequence). This CDR3 is built from 12 residues. The DNA for the CDR3 is TGCAGTGAAAGGGGGTTCACAGATACGCAGTATTTT. Its protein is CSERGFTDTQYF.

This clonotype was seen more than once but under ten times. The chain joins TRBV7-3 to TRBJ2-1; 9 bases line up with TRBD2. Germline V CDR1 and CDR2: SGHTA, FQGTGA. The V and J ends lost 1 base and 5 bases, in that order; junction bases with no gene match: 6. The CDR3 covers 16 residues. In DNA form, the CDR3 reads TGTGCCAGCAGCTTAAGGCCTAGCGGGACCCACAATGAGCAGTTCTTC. It is translated as CASSLRPSGTHNEQFF.

The sample holds many counts of this clonotype. This chain uses TRBV3-1 with TRBJ2-7; D perhaps matches TRBD1 (6 bases). V lost 5 bases, J lost 2 bases, and 10 bases lay in between. Germline V lookup: CDR1 LGHDT, CDR2 YNNKEL (reference sequence). The CDR3 loop spans 13 amino acids. The CDR3 sequence is CASSWDTAYEQYF. CDR3 DNA: TGTGCCAGCAGCTGGGACACAGCCTACGAGCAGTACTTC.

The chain recombines TRBV11-3 with TRBJ1-6; weak D call: TRBD1 (5 bases). Looked up from germline, CDR1 is SGHNT and CDR2 is YENEEA. The CDR3 is 12 residues long. The germline V and J ends were trimmed by 3 bases and 11 bases, with 8 bases remaining between them. The CDR3 nucleotides are TGTGCCAGCAGCTTCTCAGGGACACCCCTCCACTTT. Translated: CASSFSGTPLHF.

This clonotype was counted between two and nine times. This chain joins TRBV29-1 and TRBJ2-7, with 11 bases that match TRBD1. Trimming cost V 4 bases and J 3 bases; bases outside gene matches: 5. The length of the CDR3 is 14 residues. Germline V gene lookup returns CDR1 SQVTM and CDR2 ANQGSEA. Here the CDR3 reads CSVAWTGGGYEQYF. CDR3 nucleotide sequence: TGCAGCGTTGCGTGGACAGGGGGCGGCTACGAGCAGTACTTC.

The chain employs TRBV20-1 and TRBJ2-7, with D possibly matching TRBD1 (6 bases). Trimming stripped 5 bases from V and 3 bases from J, with 14 bases between. Germline CDR1 reads DFQATT; CDR2 reads SNEGSKA (reference sequence). This CDR3 is built from 13 residues. The CDR3 DNA sequence: TGCAGTGCTCTACAGGGAGAGAGCTACGAGCAGTACTTC. Translating gives CSALQGESYEQYF.

This clonotype was seen a few times. The chain recombines TRBV9 with TRBJ2-5; a possible D gene is TRBD1 (5 bases). The CDR3 loop spans 15 amino acids. V dropped 4 bases and J dropped 5 bases, with 18 bases sitting between them. Looked up from germline, CDR1 is SGDLS and CDR2 is YYNGEE. Here the CDR3 DNA reads TGTGCCAGCAGCTCGGACACCGGGCTAGGGGAGACCCAGTACTTC. Residues: CASSSDTGLGETQYF.

This clonotype was picked up a small number of times. The chain employs TRBV19 and TRBJ1-2; weak D call: TRBD1 (5 bases). CDR1 is LNHDA and CDR2 is SQIVND in the germline V gene (reference sequence). This CDR3 region has 13 residues. The ends were cut back, 9 bases at V and 5 bases at J, with 16 bases in the middle. The CDR3 nucleotides read TGTGCCAGCTCGCTACTTAGACAGTATGGCTACACCTTC. This sequence encodes CASSLLRQYGYTF.

This clonotype has a count of ten or more. This chain uses TRBV11-2 with TRBJ2-3, with D unresolved. The CDR3 consists of 12 residues. From germline, CDR1 is SGHAT and CDR2 FQNNGV. Trimming shortened V by 2 bases and J by 4 bases, and 4 bases separated the two germline ends. Written as DNA, the CDR3 is TGTGCCAGCAGCTTATATCCAGATACGCAGTATTTT. Its protein is CASSLYPDTQYF.

This rearrangement joins TRBV30 to TRBJ2-7; D is uncertain. The CDR3 sequence is 11 residues long. CDR1 and CDR2 from the germline V gene are GTSNPN and SVGIG (reference sequence). V lost 4 bases and J 6 bases, leaving 10 bases between the germline ends. In DNA form, the CDR3 reads TGTGCCTGGAATAGGGCTAGCGAGCAGTACTTC. Its protein product is CAWNRASEQYF.

V and J are TRBV30 and TRBJ2-3, with D hard to call. Germline CDR1 and CDR2: GTSNPN and SVGIG (reference sequence). V lost 2 bases to trimming and J lost 2 bases, with 8 bases between them. This CDR3 region has 13 residues. This CDR3 reads CAWSPGLTDTQYF. CDR3 coding DNA: TGTGCCTGGAGTCCTGGCCTCACAGATACGCAGTATTTT.

The chain is built from TRBV7-2 and TRBJ2-1, with 13 bases aligning to TRBD2. This CDR3 is built from 15 residues. Germline V gene lookup returns CDR1 SGHTA and CDR2 FQGNSA. V lost 5 bases and J lost 8; bases outside the gene matches: 6. The CDR3 protein is CASSRWTSGGYEQFF. The CDR3 DNA follows: TGTGCCAGCAGCCGTTGGACTAGCGGGGGCTATGAGCAGTTCTTC.

There are many counts of this clonotype. In nucleotides, the CDR3 is TGTGCCAGCAGCTTGGGGCAGGGGGCCTCGGGCTCCTACAATGAGCAGTTCTTC. It is translated as CASSLGQGASGSYNEQFF. J is TRBJ2-1 and V is TRBV11-1; 8 nucleotides match TRBD1. Germline CDR1 SGHAT, CDR2 FQDESV (reference sequence). Losses at the gene ends were 3 bases for V and 0 bases for J; bases not matched to a gene: 10. The CDR3 length is 18 residues.